The 15 T cell receptor beta chains presented below share a single source sample, sequenced in a study of shared clonotypes between healthy human individuals (dated by TCRdb to the early 2020s). The method behind the library was the immunoSEQ multiplex PCR assay. TCRdb took this table from immuneACCESS and kept in-frame rearrangements with V and J called. Such tables lack part of the clones; where checked against another copy, unresolved V genes explain under half of the gap, and the rest is unexplained. This sample is represented by fewer than 3 million clones; around 90% of them were singletons. The ten largest make up roughly 0.34% of the sample. Sequencing used naive CD4+ T cells from PBMCs. The cell subset or site label here, explained by the study, means: CD45RA+ positively selected. The receptor set was obtained from a man aged 18 to 30 in good health. Some clones in this sample may be carry-over from other donors' samples.

In its sample, this clone was seen once. The V and J genes are TRBV10-1 and TRBJ2-7; 9 bases are a match to TRBD2. Trimming removed 0 bases from V and 0 bases from J; junction bases left unmatched: 9. The CDR3 spans 18 residues. Germline V gene sequence: CDR1 WNHNN, CDR2 SYGVQD (reference sequence). CDR3 residues: CASSESDASGVSSYEQYF. Written as DNA, the CDR3 is TGCGCCAGCAGTGAGTCTGATGCTAGCGGGGTGAGCTCCTACGAGCAGTACTTC.

CDR3 nucleotides: TGCGCCAGCGCCCCGACAGGGAGGGGGTACGAGCAGTACTTC. Its translation is CASAPTGRGYEQYF. The rearrangement joins TRBV4-1 to TRBJ2-7; either TRBD1 or TRBD2 may supply D (7 bases each). Trimming removed 8 bases from V and 4 bases from J, with 18 bases in between. This CDR3 spans 14 amino acids. Germline V CDR1 and CDR2: MGHRA, YSYEKL.

In its sample, this clone was seen once. The chain joins TRBV6-6 to TRBJ2-7; D might be TRBD2 (6 bases). CDR3 length equals 14 residues. Germline CDR1 reads MNHNY; CDR2 reads SVGAGI (reference sequence). Deletions cut 2 bases from V and 7 bases from J, with 15 bases between. The CDR3 DNA sequence: TGTGCCAGCAGTTACACCCTCGGGGGTGGGGAGCAGTACTTC. It specifies CASSYTLGGGEQYF.

This rearrangement joins TRBV7-9 to TRBJ2-7; D remains unclear. The CDR3 has 14 amino acids. The ends were cut back, 2 bases at V and 5 bases at J, with 13 bases in the middle. Germline CDR1 reads SEHNR; CDR2 reads FQNEAQ (reference sequence). The CDR3 reads CASSLPIRANEQYF. As DNA, the CDR3 is TGTGCCAGCAGCTTACCTATAAGGGCTAACGAGCAGTACTTC.

The chain recombines TRBV4-1 with TRBJ2-7; 8 bases are a match to TRBD1. The CDR3 is 14 amino acids. The V and J ends lost 4 bases and 6 bases, in that order; junction bases with no gene match: 8. Per the germline V gene, CDR1 is MGHRA and CDR2 is YSYEKL. Here the CDR3 DNA reads TGCGCCAGCAGCCCGGGGACAGGCCGGGGCGAGCAGTACTTC. This sequence encodes CASSPGTGRGEQYF.

The chain links TRBV28 to TRBJ1-2, with a possible D match to TRBD1 (5 bases). This CDR3 comprises 15 residues. V lost 8 bases and J 0 bases, leaving 16 bases between the germline ends. Germline values: CDR1 MDHEN, CDR2 SYDVKM. CDR3 loop: CASWLVGASNYGYTF. CDR3 DNA sequence: TGTGCCAGCTGGCTTGTAGGGGCCTCTAACTATGGCTACACCTTC.

This rearrangement joins TRBV5-1 to TRBJ2-7; TRBD1 agrees at 8 bases. Trimming at V came to 4 bases and at J to 0 bases, leaving 6 bases not matched to a gene. The CDR3 contains 15 residues. The germline CDR1 and CDR2 sequences are SGHRS and YFSETQ. CDR3 nucleotide sequence: TGCGCCAGCAGCCCCAGGGGGCCGACCTCCTACGAGCAGTACTTC. As protein: CASSPRGPTSYEQYF. The full variable domain, its missing parts supplied by reference TRBV5-1 and TRBJ2-7, is KAGVTQTPRYLIKTRGQQVTLSCSPISGHRSVSWYQQTPGQGLQFLFEYFSETQRNKGNFPGRFSGRQFSNSRSEMNVSTLELGDSALYLCASSPRGPTSYEQYFGPGTRLTVT.

This chain connects TRBV14 to TRBJ2-1; a weak D match, TRBD1 (6 bases). The length of the CDR3 is 20 residues. The V end was cut by 1 base, the J end by 2 bases, with 24 bases between. The germline CDR1 and CDR2 sequences are SGHDN and FVKESK. CDR3 DNA: TGTGCCAGCAGCCAAGTGAGACGGAGTATTCAGGGGACGACCTACAATGAGCAGTTCTTC. As protein: CASSQVRRSIQGTTYNEQFF.

V is TRBV28 and J is TRBJ1-2; the match to TRBD1 covers 7 bases. The CDR3 contains 14 residues. Germline V gives CDR1 MDHEN, CDR2 SYDVKM. With 7 bases clipped from V and 0 bases from J, the junction kept 5 bases outside the gene matches. The CDR3, as DNA: TGTGCCAGCAATAGACAGGGAGCTAACTATGGCTACACCTTC. Encoded protein: CASNRQGANYGYTF.

The count of this clone is one. The chain joins TRBV6-6 to TRBJ1-2; perhaps TRBD1 as D (5 bases). There are 16 residues in the CDR3. Germline assignment: CDR1 MNHNY and CDR2 SVGAGI (reference sequence). Trimming removed 7 bases from V and 5 bases from J, with 23 bases in between. The CDR3 DNA is TGTGCCAGCACCTCAGGGCGGGGAGGGTGGATTTATGGCTACACCTTC. As protein: CASTSGRGGWIYGYTF.

CDR3 DNA sequence: TGTGCCAGTAGTACCGGGACCCATCCCTACGAGCAGTACTTC. This sequence encodes CASSTGTHPYEQYF. This chain links TRBV19 with TRBJ2-7, with D perhaps matching TRBD1 or TRBD2 (5 bases each). V lost 4 bases, J lost 2 bases, and 12 bases lay in between. This CDR3 has 14 residues. Germline V gene lookup returns CDR1 LNHDA and CDR2 SQIVND (reference sequence). The full variable domain, its missing parts supplied by reference TRBV19 and TRBJ2-7, is DGGITQSPKYLFRKEGQNVTLSCEQNLNHDAMYWYRQDPGQGLRLIYYSQIVNDFQKGDIAEGYSVSREKKESFPLTVTSAQKNPTAFYLCASSTGTHPYEQYFGPGTRLTVT.

The rearrangement uses TRBV28 and TRBJ1-2; D may be TRBD1 (5 bases). The CDR3 extends over 12 amino acids. The V and J ends lost 10 bases and 2 bases respectively, with 11 bases between them. CDR1 and CDR2 from the germline V gene are MDHEN and SYDVKM. CDR3 in amino acids: CATCGANYGYTF. The CDR3 nucleotides are TGTGCCACCTGCGGGGCCAACTATGGCTACACCTTC.

This chain links TRBV6-5 with TRBJ2-7, with 7 positions matching TRBD1. Germline V gene data show CDR1 as MNHEY and CDR2 as SVGAGI. With V trimmed by 7 bases and J by 2 bases, 2 bases remained unmatched. The CDR3 loop spans 12 amino acids. The CDR3 DNA sequence: TGTGCCAGCACGGGACAGACCTACGAGCAGTACTTC. It codes for CASTGQTYEQYF.

Worth noting for this clone: At the DNA level, this CDR3 is encoded by other sequences in the same sample as well. The V gene is TRBV7-2, the J gene TRBJ2-3; D ambiguous. Trimming left V 2 bases short and J 1 base short, with 7 bases between. CDR1 and CDR2 (germline): SGHTA, FQGNSA. This CDR3 region has 14 residues. Here the CDR3 DNA reads TGTGCCAGCAGCTTATCCCCCGGCACAGATACGCAGTATTTT. Amino acids: CASSLSPGTDTQYF. The variable domain in full, completed from reference TRBV7-2 and TRBJ2-3, reads GAGVSQSPSNKVTEKGKDVELRCDPISGHTALYWYRQSLGQGLEFLIYFQGNSAPDKSGLPSDRFSAERTGGSVSTLTIQRTQQEDSAVYLCASSLSPGTDTQYFGPGTRLTVL.

This chain connects TRBV28 to TRBJ1-5, with D perhaps TRBD1 (5 bases). The germline V gene has CDR1 MDHEN and CDR2 SYDVKM. V dropped 5 bases and J dropped 5 bases, with 16 bases sitting between them. This CDR3 is built from 15 residues. The CDR3 nucleotides read TGTGCCAGCAGTCGAACAGGTAGGAGGGATCAGCCCCAGCATTTT. Its protein product is CASSRTGRRDQPQHF. The full variable domain, its missing parts supplied by reference TRBV28 and TRBJ1-5, is DVKVTQSSRYLVKRTGEKVFLECVQDMDHENMFWYRQDPGLGLRLIYFSYDVKMKEKGDIPEGYSVSREKKERFSLILESASTNQTSMYLCASSRTGRRDQPQHFGDGTRLSIL.